This TCR beta chain emerged from a study of CD8+CD57+ T cells in acquired aplastic anemia. Profiling of TCR beta VDJ combinations and CDR3 sequences used genomic DNA as template. TCRdb called the reads again in MiXCR, with one record for every CDR3 protein. The data show a few hundred thousand distinct CDR3 sequences, over 60% seen once. Trimming shortened V by 2 bases and J by 10 bases, and 9 bases separated the two germline ends. Germline-derived CDR1 and CDR2 are SGHVS and FQNEAQ. This CDR3 is 12 amino acids long. This receptor was taken from a human donor in good health. The source material was sorted CD4+, CD8+, or CD8+CD57+ T cells (not recorded which) from PBMCs. The chain uses TRBV7-8 and TRBJ2-1, with a weak D call TRBD2 (5 bases). Written as DNA, the CDR3 is TGTGCCAGCAGCTTATATGGGGAGGAGCAGTTCTTC. It is translated as CASSLYGEEQFF.